These 10 T cell receptor beta chains were sequenced from one sample in a study of blood T cell repertoires in COVID-19. This table comes from immunoSEQ multiplex PCR, and its TCRdb copy is limited to in-frame clones, with some not included. The sample has approximately 220,000 clones, roughly 84% seen once. The sample consisted of peripheral blood. The receptors were sampled from a woman aged 60-75 years who had recovered from COVID-19.

V gene TRBV4-3 combines with J gene TRBJ1-2, with no clear D. Looked up from germline, CDR1 is LGHNA and CDR2 is YSLEER. The CDR3 is made up of 13 amino acids. The V gene lost 0 bases and the J gene lost 8 bases, with 10 bases spanning the gap. CDR3 sequence: CASSQDLRWGYTF. DNA for the CDR3: TGCGCCAGCAGCCAAGATCTGAGGTGGGGCTACACCTTC.

This chain uses TRBV7-3 with TRBJ2-5; the D is unclear. This CDR3 region has 15 residues. Germline assignment: CDR1 SGHTA and CDR2 FQGTGA. The V gene lost 0 bases and the J gene lost 5 bases, with 13 bases spanning the gap. CDR3 bases: TGTGCCAGCAGCTTAACGAACTCCCCGTGGGAGACCCAGTACTTC. It encodes CASSLTNSPWETQYF.

In regard to this clone: The same CDR3 arises from other DNA sequences in this sample as well. Here the CDR3 DNA reads TGTGCCAGCAGTCGCGATTGGGATACGCAGTATTTT. This codes for CASSRDWDTQYF. The V call is TRBV12-3 or TRBV12-4, the J call TRBJ2-3; D not resolved. The CDR3 is 12 residues long. The V end was cut by 5 bases, the J end by 6 bases, with 9 bases between.

The J gene is TRBJ2-5, the V gene TRBV11-3; 11 nucleotides match TRBD2. The V and J ends lost 5 bases and 1 base, in that order; junction bases with no gene match: 12. The CDR3 is 18 residues long. Germline V gene lookup returns CDR1 SGHNT and CDR2 YENEEA. CDR3 DNA sequence: TGTGCCAGCAGCCTCACTAGCGGGGGTCCTCCAGGCCAAGAGACCCAGTACTTC. It yields the protein CASSLTSGGPPGQETQYF.

The rearrangement joins TRBV27 to TRBJ2-1; 7 bases match TRBD1. V lost 5 bases and J lost 5; bases outside the gene matches: 12. The CDR3 is 16 residues long. Germline V gene data show CDR1 as MNHEY and CDR2 as SMNVEV (reference sequence). The DNA of the CDR3 is TGTGCCAGCAGTAAGGGCCGGGACAGAGCGAACAATGAGCAGTTCTTC. Its protein is CASSKGRDRANNEQFF.

The V and J genes are TRBV7-2 and TRBJ1-4, with D possibly TRBD1 on 6 matching bases. V lost 5 bases and J lost 8, with 18 bases in between. The CDR3 contains 15 residues. Germline V gene sequence: CDR1 SGHTA, CDR2 FQGNSA. The CDR3 region is CASSALGQREEKLFF. The CDR3 DNA reads TGTGCCAGCAGCGCTCTAGGACAGAGAGAAGAAAAACTGTTTTTT.

The chain combines TRBV5-1 with TRBJ1-2; TRBD1 matches 7 bases. V was clipped by 3 bases and J by 5 bases; unmatched bases: 10. The CDR3 has 15 residues. The germline CDR1 and CDR2 sequences are SGHRS and YFSETQ. CDR3 protein: CASSYTGDASYGYTF. The CDR3, as DNA: TGCGCCAGCAGCTACACAGGGGACGCCAGTTATGGCTACACCTTC.

This chain connects TRBV13 to TRBJ1-3; D unresolved. The germline V gene encodes CDR1 PRHDT and CDR2 FYEKMQ (reference sequence). This CDR3 contains 16 residues. Trimming took off 5 bases at V and 3 bases at J, with 17 bases between the two ends. CDR3 sequence: CASSDTPRENGNTIYF. The CDR3 region has the DNA TGTGCCAGCAGCGATACGCCCCGGGAGAATGGAAACACCATATATTTT. Full variable domain (rest looked up from reference TRBV13 and TRBJ1-3): AAGVIQSPRHLIKEKRETATLKCYPIPRHDTVYWYQQGPGQDPQFLISFYEKMQSDKGSIPDRFSAQQFSDYHSELNMSSLELGDSALYFCASSDTPRENGNTIYFGEGSWLTVV.

V usage is TRBV12-5 and J usage is TRBJ2-5; D is uncertain. Germline CDR1 and CDR2: LGHNT and FRNRAP. This CDR3 has 11 residues. Trimming took 6 bases from V and 4 from J, leaving 6 bases between them. The CDR3 loop reads CASGEIETQYF. The CDR3 DNA reads as TGTGCTAGTGGAGAGATAGAGACCCAGTACTTC.

The chain couples TRBV30 to TRBJ2-5; perhaps TRBD1 as D (6 bases). This CDR3 is 12 amino acids long. Germline values: CDR1 GTSNPN, CDR2 SVGIG (reference sequence). V was shortened by 3 bases and J by 3 bases, with 8 bases between the two germline ends. The CDR3 is CAWRRDKETQYF. In DNA, the CDR3 is TGTGCCTGGAGACGGGACAAAGAGACCCAGTACTTC.